The clone carrying this T cell receptor (beta chain) was counted at least ten times. Antigen specificity is unknown. The sequenced template was RNA, covering the TCR beta CDR3 region. HTBI-primed RT-PCR formed the first round, and a multiplex PCR formed the second. TCRdb itself ran the multiplex PCR reads through MiXCR, one entry per CDR3 protein. This sample has around 1.1 million distinct CDR3 sequences, with less than 45% found just once. These data originate in a study of Graves' ophthalmopathy and Graves' hyperthyroidism. The CDR3 contains 13 residues. V was pared by 6 bases and J by 6 bases, with 12 bases between. Study conclusions and caveats: Discrimination between ophthalmopathy and stable hyperthyroidism by a 13-signature model showed about 86% sensitivity and almost 83% specificity.

This rearrangement joins TRBV12-3 or TRBV12-4 to TRBJ1-5; D is perhaps TRBD1 (5 bases). Material for sequencing was peripheral blood or thyroid tissue (not recorded which). The sequence was obtained from an adult man with Graves' hyperthyroidism. The CDR3 DNA is TGTGCCAGCAGCATAGCAGGGCGTCAGCCCCAGCATTTT. Translation gives CASSIAGRQPQHF.